Shown below are 27 T cell receptor beta chains from a single sample sequenced in a study of CD8+CD57+ T cells in acquired aplastic anemia. Using genomic DNA as the template, TCR beta VDJ and CDR3 profiling was carried out. TCRdb independently ran MiXCR on the reads; one entry per CDR3 protein. The table has about 220,000 distinct CDR3 sequences, approximately 35% seen once. The specimen sequenced was sorted CD4+, CD8+, or CD8+CD57+ T cells (not recorded which) from PBMCs. Receptors were obtained from a human donor in good health, serving as a control.

The CDR3: CASSPNGQLNTEAFF. CDR3 in DNA: TGCGCCAGCAGCCCCAATGGACAGTTGAACACTGAAGCTTTCTTT. The chain links TRBV5-1 to TRBJ1-1, with a tentative D call TRBD1 (6 bases). This CDR3 is 15 amino acids long. Trimming left V 4 bases short and J 0 bases short, with 13 bases between. Germline assignment: CDR1 SGHRS and CDR2 YFSETQ.

This clonotype was seen many times. The V call is TRBV7-9, the J call TRBJ1-6, with no clear D. The CDR3 totals 15 residues. Trimming took off 3 bases at V and 0 bases at J, with 6 bases between the two ends. Germline V lookup: CDR1 SEHNR, CDR2 FQNEAQ (reference sequence). The DNA of the CDR3 is TGTGCCAGCAGCTTGGAACACTCCTATAATTCACCCCTCCACTTT. This sequence encodes CASSLEHSYNSPLHF.

This clonotype has ten or more counts. The J gene is TRBJ2-7, the V gene TRBV6-4; D remains ambiguous. Between the trimmed V and J ends, which lost 3 bases and 3 bases, there was a span of 12 bases. The CDR3 runs to 14 residues. The germline V gene has CDR1 MRHNA and CDR2 SNTAGT. In DNA form, the CDR3 reads TGTGCCAGCAGTGAGTCTGAAGATTTCTACGAGCAGTACTTC. Protein product: CASSESEDFYEQYF.

Regarding this clonotype: This sequence may be a read error, since a much larger clone differs from it by one base. V gene TRBV4-2 combines with J gene TRBJ2-5; a weak D match, TRBD2 (5 bases). The germline V gene encodes CDR1 LGHNA and CDR2 YNFKEQ. The V end lost 4 bases, the J end lost 7 bases, and 13 bases lay between the germline ends. The length of the CDR3 is 13 residues. CDR3 DNA sequence: TGTGCCAGCAGCCTAGGCAGCGGAGGGACCCAGTACTTC. Translation: CASSLGSGGTQYF.

The V gene is TRBV20-1, the J gene TRBJ2-5; TRBD2 agrees at 14 bases. CDR1 is DFQATT and CDR2 is SNEGSKA in the germline V gene (reference sequence). Germline trimming cut 6 bases from V and 7 bases from J; bases unmatched to any gene: 10. This CDR3 spans 15 amino acids. The CDR3 sequence: CSASSGGLAGGTQYF. CDR3 DNA: TGCAGTGCCAGCAGTGGTGGACTAGCGGGGGGGACCCAGTACTTC.

This chain uses TRBV2 with TRBJ1-5; a possible D gene is TRBD1 (5 bases). The V end lost 6 bases, the J end lost 2 bases, and 8 bases lay between the germline ends. Germline values: CDR1 SNHLY, CDR2 FYNNEI. This CDR3 contains 13 residues. The CDR3 DNA reads TGTGCCAGCAGGCTACAGGGCAATCAGCCCCAGCATTTT. Protein product: CASRLQGNQPQHF. The full variable domain, in which reference TRBV2 and TRBJ1-5 provide the parts outside the CDR3, is EPEVTQTPSHQVTQMGQEVILRCVPISNHLYFYWYRQILGQKVEFLVSFYNNEISEKSEIFDDQFSVERPDGSNFTLKIRSTKLEDSAMYFCASRLQGNQPQHFGDGTRLSIL.

This clonotype has only a few counts. The chain links TRBV25-1 to TRBJ1-6; 10 bases align to TRBD1. Trimming removed 6 bases from V and 9 bases from J; junction bases left unmatched: 8. CDR1 is MGHDK and CDR2 is SYGVNS in the germline V gene. The CDR3 sequence is 15 residues long. The CDR3 spells CASRFGTGVGSPLHF. The CDR3, as DNA: TGTGCCAGCAGATTCGGGACAGGGGTGGGTTCACCCCTCCACTTT.

As for this clonotype: With a much larger clone just one base away, this may be a read error. The chain couples TRBV12-3 or TRBV12-4 to TRBJ2-7; TRBD2 is a possible D gene (5 bases). This CDR3 is built from 15 residues. Trimming pared 6 bases from V and 2 bases from J, leaving 17 bases between. The DNA of the CDR3 is TGTGCCAGCAGCCCCCAAGCGGCATTCCCCTACGAGCAGTACTTC. This codes for CASSPQAAFPYEQYF.

With respect to this clonotype: A much larger clone differs by one base, so this may be a read error. The V call is TRBV4-3, the J call TRBJ2-1, with 9 bases lining up with TRBD1. The CDR3 runs 15 residues. Germline CDR1 and CDR2: LGHNA and YSLEER. The CDR3 loop is CASSSTGTGMYEQLF. In DNA, the CDR3 is TGCGCCAGCAGCTCGACCGGGACAGGGATGTATGAGCAGCTCTTC.

This clonotype was found many times. The V and J genes are TRBV5-1 and TRBJ1-2; D unresolved. Trimming cost V 3 bases and J 6 bases, with 15 bases left between them. The CDR3 loop spans 14 amino acids. Germline assignment: CDR1 SGHRS and CDR2 YFSETQ. The CDR3 DNA reads as TGCGCCAGCAGCTCCCGCGAGGGCGCGGATGGCTACACCTTC. Residues: CASSSREGADGYTF.

The chain uses TRBV7-2 and TRBJ2-2; 8 bases align to TRBD2. The length of the CDR3 is 15 residues. The junction had 2 bases not matched to a gene; V was cut back by 1 base and J by 4 bases. Germline loops: CDR1 SGHTA, CDR2 FQGNSA. The CDR3 bases are TGTGCCAGCAGCTTAGTTCTAGCGGGCACCGGGGAGCTGTTTTTT. It encodes CASSLVLAGTGELFF.

The table lists this clonotype with many counts. V usage is TRBV10-3 and J usage is TRBJ2-1; D is undetermined. This CDR3 has 14 residues. Trimming pared 6 bases from V and 7 bases from J, leaving 16 bases between. The germline V gene encodes CDR1 ENHRY and CDR2 SYGVKD. The CDR3 reads CAIRNINHENEQFF. The CDR3 DNA reads TGTGCCATCAGGAACATCAATCACGAGAATGAGCAGTTCTTC.

This clonotype was observed a handful of times. At one end the junction does not follow the germline gene, possibly because of a read error. The chain carries TRBV24-1 and TRBJ1-3, with 9 bases lining up with TRBD1. The germline CDR1 and CDR2 sequences are KGHDR and SFDVKD. The CDR3 extends over 15 amino acids. The CDR3 loop is CASSQPGQGANTIYF. The CDR3 coding sequence is TGTGCCAGCAGTCAACCGGGACAGGGAGCAAACACCATATATTTT.

About this clonotype: An end of the junction differs from the germline gene, which may be a read error. The V call is TRBV20-1, the J call TRBJ2-7; D may be TRBD1 (6 bases). The CDR3 is 17 residues long. Germline loops: CDR1 DFQATT, CDR2 SNEGSKA (reference sequence). CDR3 amino acids: CSAGDRTLSLYEGVQYF. The CDR3 DNA reads as TGCAGTGCTGGAGATCGGACCCTTTCGCTATATGAGGGGGTTCAGTACTTC.

This clonotype was recorded a few times. The rearrangement uses TRBV11-2 and TRBJ2-7, with D maybe TRBD2 (6 bases). Trimming removed 1 base at V and 6 bases at J, with 16 bases between. CDR3 length: 15 amino acids. Germline assignment: CDR1 SGHAT and CDR2 FQNNGV. Here the CDR3 reads CASSLVGGARGEQYF. The DNA for the CDR3 is TGTGCCAGCAGCTTAGTAGGCGGGGCTAGGGGCGAGCAGTACTTC.

This clonotype has a count of ten or more. The V gene is TRBV7-2, the J gene TRBJ1-5; D uncertain. This CDR3 has 14 amino acids. Trimming removed 1 base at V and 0 bases at J, with 4 bases between. The germline CDR1 and CDR2 sequences are SGHTA and FQGNSA. CDR3 sequence reads: CASSLVDSNQPQHF. CDR3 in DNA: TGTGCCAGCAGCTTAGTAGATAGCAATCAGCCCCAGCATTTT.

The table lists this clonotype with many counts. CDR3 coding DNA: TGCAGTGCCCAACCCCACGGGACAGGTTACTACGAGCAGTACTTC. Translation gives CSAQPHGTGYYEQYF. V and J are TRBV20-1 and TRBJ2-7; 8 positions agree with TRBD1. The CDR3 loop spans 15 amino acids. J lost 3 bases, V lost 6 bases, and 13 bases had no gene match. Germline assignment: CDR1 DFQATT and CDR2 SNEGSKA (reference sequence).

The chain is built from TRBV18 and TRBJ1-2; 8 bases match TRBD1. In germline, CDR1 is KGHSH, CDR2 LQKENI. With 2 bases clipped from V and 8 bases from J, the junction kept 7 bases outside the gene matches. The CDR3 extends over 14 amino acids. CDR3 in DNA: TGTGCCAGCTCACCAACTGGACAGGGTGAAGGCTACACCTTC. It is translated as CASSPTGQGEGYTF.

In this sample, this clonotype turned up many times. The chain recombines TRBV6-5 with TRBJ1-6; D is ambiguous. Germline CDR1 MNHEY, CDR2 SVGAGI. V was trimmed by 2 bases and J by 14 bases, leaving 10 bases between them. The CDR3 spans 12 residues. The CDR3 protein is CASSYVGGTLHF. The CDR3 DNA reads as TGTGCCAGCAGTTACGTCGGCGGGACCCTCCACTTT.

This clonotype appeared once. J is TRBJ1-2 and V is TRBV4-3, with unresolved D. The length of the CDR3 is 14 residues. V lost 0 bases, J lost 4 bases, and 9 bases lay in between. Germline V gene sequence: CDR1 LGHNA, CDR2 YSLEER. CDR3 sequence: CASSQDPVGYGYTF. The CDR3 bases are TGCGCCAGCAGCCAAGATCCAGTAGGCTATGGCTACACCTTC.

This clonotype has ten or more counts. The chain carries TRBV7-9 and TRBJ2-7; no clear D. This CDR3 spans 14 amino acids. CDR1 is SEHNR, CDR2 FQNEAQ, per germline (reference sequence). Trimming removed 7 bases at V and 0 bases at J, with 13 bases between. CDR3 sequence (DNA): TGTGCCAGCACTCCCGACATTCCCTCCTACGAGCAGTACTTC. The encoded protein is CASTPDIPSYEQYF. The whole variable domain, filled in from reference TRBV7-9 and TRBJ2-7, reads DTGVSQNPRHKITKRGQNVTFRCDPISEHNRLYWYRQTLGQGPEFLTYFQNEAQLEKSRLLSDRFSAERPKGSFSTLEIQRTEQGDSAMYLCASTPDIPSYEQYFGPGTRLTVT.

About this clonotype itself: At one of its ends the junction is not consistent with the germline gene, which may arise from a read error. This chain connects TRBV18 to TRBJ2-7; no definite D call. CDR3 length: 11 residues. CDR1 is KGHSH, CDR2 LQKENI, per germline. The CDR3 coding sequence is TGTGCCCGCTCAACGGCATACGAGCAGTACTTC. Amino acid sequence: CARSTAYEQYF.

This chain connects TRBV15 to TRBJ2-5; tentatively, D is TRBD1 or TRBD2 (5 bases each). The CDR3 runs 16 residues. Germline assignment: CDR1 LNHNV and CDR2 YYDKDF (reference sequence). V was trimmed by 3 bases and J by 2 bases, leaving 16 bases between them. For the CDR3, the DNA is TGTGCCACCAGCAGTTGGGGACGGACGGGACAAGAGACCCAGTACTTC. Protein sequence: CATSSWGRTGQETQYF.

Points on this clonotype: One junction end does not reproduce the germline sequence, and a read error may be involved. The CDR3 bases are TGTGCCCGCAGCCTCCGGGGTGGGACAGAATTTAATTCACCCCTCCACTTT. This translates into CARSLRGGTEFNSPLHF. The chain links TRBV2 to TRBJ1-6; 7 bases line up with TRBD1. Germline CDR1 and CDR2: SNHLY and FYNNEI. The CDR3 length is 17 residues.

This clonotype occurred many times. The chain employs TRBV20-1 and TRBJ1-5; D gene unclear. Germline V lookup: CDR1 DFQATT, CDR2 SNEGSKA (reference sequence). V shed 5 bases and J shed 7 bases, with 12 bases lying between them. This CDR3 contains 12 residues. The CDR3 is CSAQTPGQPQHF. The CDR3 bases are TGCAGTGCTCAGACCCCGGGACAGCCCCAGCATTTT.

This clonotype was seen many times. The J gene is TRBJ2-3, the V gene TRBV5-8; D uncertain. V was clipped by 3 bases and J by 9 bases, with 11 bases between them. Germline V gene data show CDR1 as SGHTS and CDR2 as YDEGEE. The CDR3 sequence is 12 residues long. The CDR3 DNA is TGTGCCAGCAGCTGGGCCTTGGGAACGCAGTATTTT. Protein: CASSWALGTQYF. Looking up the rest from reference TRBV5-8 and TRBJ2-3 gives the full variable domain: EAGVTQSPTHLIKTRGQQATLRCSPISGHTSVYWYQQALGLGLQFLLWYDEGEERNRGNFPPRFSGRQFPNYSSELNVNALELEDSALYLCASSWALGTQYFGPGTRLTVL.

This clonotype has just a few counts. The chain links TRBV30 to TRBJ2-7, with 9 bases fitting TRBD1. The length of the CDR3 is 16 residues. Losses at the gene ends were 2 bases for V and 5 bases for J; bases not matched to a gene: 13. CDR1 and CDR2 (germline): GTSNPN, SVGIG (reference sequence). The CDR3 DNA sequence: TGTGCCTGGAGTCAACTTCTTGGGACAGGGTCCCACGAGCAGTACTTC. Its translation: CAWSQLLGTGSHEQYF.